A selection of T cell receptor beta chains follows, all from one sample in a study of PD-L1 blockade in urothelial cancer. Sequencing was performed with immunoSEQ multiplex PCR; in TCRdb, only in-frame clones are kept and a portion is missing. Of about 91,000 clones in the sample, 90% were seen once. The sequences come from PBMCs, collected around atezolizumab (anti-PD-L1) treatment. Receptors originate from a man aged 55 to 69 with urothelial cancer. Both conserved end residues are part of each CDR3. A D gene is named only where the DNA matches it firmly. Some rows mark clone size as missing; the rest say once, few, many or name a class of expanded clone.

size: -
J: TRBJ2-2
V: TRBV30
length: 15
D: TRBD2
CDR3: CASRLAGSYTGELFF
DNA: TGTGCCTCAAGACTAGCGGGGAGCTACACCGGGGAGCTGTTTTTT

size: once
J: TRBJ1-1
V: TRBV15
length: 14
D: -
CDR3: CAAGQRYGNTEAFF
DNA: TGTGCCGCAGGACAGCGCTATGGGAACACTGAAGCTTTCTTT

size: -
J: TRBJ2-1
V: TRBV7-2
length: 16
D: TRBD2
CDR3: CASSELAGGHYNEQFF
DNA: TGTGCCAGCAGCGAACTAGCGGGGGGGCATTACAATGAGCAGTTCTTC

size: -
J: TRBJ2-7
V: TRBV5-1
length: 14
D: -
CDR3: CASSPHREGYEQYF
DNA: TGCGCCAGCAGCCCGCACAGGGAAGGCTACGAGCAGTACTTC

size: -
J: TRBJ2-6
V: TRBV7-2
length: 13
D: -
CDR3: CASSSTILNVLTF
DNA: TGTGCCAGCAGCTCGACAATCCTCAACGTCCTGACTTTC

size: -
J: TRBJ2-7
V: TRBV18
length: 15
D: TRBD1
CDR3: CASSPPSGQGARGYF
DNA: TGTGCCAGCTCACCACCATCGGGACAGGGGGCCCGGGGGTACTTC

size: -
J: TRBJ2-7
V: TRBV15
length: 16
D: TRBD1
CDR3: CATSRGGTESSYEQYF
DNA: TGTGCCACCAGCAGAGGGGGGACAGAGAGCTCCTACGAGCAGTACTTC

size: -
J: TRBJ2-2
V: TRBV7-9
length: 15
D: -
CDR3: CASREWTANTGELFF
DNA: TGTGCCAGCAGGGAATGGACAGCGAACACCGGGGAGCTGTTTTTT

size: -
J: TRBJ2-1
V: TRBV30
length: 18
D: TRBD2
CDR3: CARKTLAGDLSSYNEQFF
DNA: TGTGCCCGCAAGACACTAGCGGGGGACCTCAGCTCCTACAATGAGCAGTTCTTC

size: -
J: TRBJ2-4
V: TRBV6-6
length: 13
D: TRBD1
CDR3: CASSQPGQSIQYF
DNA: TGTGCCAGCAGTCAACCGGGACAGAGTATTCAGTACTTC

size: -
J: TRBJ1-4
V: TRBV15
length: 15
D: -
CDR3: CATSRESGEQEKLFF
DNA: TGTGCCACCAGCAGAGAAAGCGGGGAGCAGGAAAAACTGTTTTTT

size: -
J: TRBJ2-3
V: TRBV5-1
length: 15
D: -
CDR3: CASSLGGSSTDTQYF
DNA: TGCGCCAGCAGCTTGGGAGGGTCTAGCACAGATACGCAGTATTTT

size: -
J: TRBJ1-1
V: TRBV18
length: 13
D: -
CDR3: CASSPYRDTEAFF
DNA: TGTGCCAGCTCACCTTACAGGGACACTGAAGCTTTCTTT

size: once
J: TRBJ2-7
V: TRBV28
length: 14
D: -
CDR3: CASSSRQISYEQYF
DNA: TGTGCCAGCAGCTCGAGACAGATTTCCTACGAGCAGTACTTC

size: -
J: TRBJ2-5
V: TRBV7-9
length: 14
D: -
CDR3: CASSLGADQETQYF
DNA: TGTGCCAGCAGCTTAGGCGCGGATCAAGAGACCCAGTACTTC

size: -
J: TRBJ2-3
V: TRBV10-3
length: 13
D: TRBD1
CDR3: CATRGQDTDTQYF
DNA: TGTGCCACCAGAGGACAGGACACAGATACGCAGTATTTT

size: -
J: TRBJ2-3
V: TRBV6-1
length: 15
D: TRBD2
CDR3: CASSEFQRGGDTQYF
DNA: TGTGCCAGCAGTGAATTTCAGCGGGGGGGAGATACGCAGTATTTT

size: few
J: TRBJ2-4
V: TRBV7-2
length: 18
D: TRBD2
CDR3: CASSRYAGTSGSKNIQYF
DNA: TGTGCCAGCAGCCGCTACGCCGGGACTAGCGGATCCAAAAACATTCAGTACTTC

size: -
J: TRBJ2-1
V: TRBV19
length: 12
D: -
CDR3: CATGVLANEQFF
DNA: TGTGCCACGGGGGTTCTGGCGAATGAGCAGTTCTTC